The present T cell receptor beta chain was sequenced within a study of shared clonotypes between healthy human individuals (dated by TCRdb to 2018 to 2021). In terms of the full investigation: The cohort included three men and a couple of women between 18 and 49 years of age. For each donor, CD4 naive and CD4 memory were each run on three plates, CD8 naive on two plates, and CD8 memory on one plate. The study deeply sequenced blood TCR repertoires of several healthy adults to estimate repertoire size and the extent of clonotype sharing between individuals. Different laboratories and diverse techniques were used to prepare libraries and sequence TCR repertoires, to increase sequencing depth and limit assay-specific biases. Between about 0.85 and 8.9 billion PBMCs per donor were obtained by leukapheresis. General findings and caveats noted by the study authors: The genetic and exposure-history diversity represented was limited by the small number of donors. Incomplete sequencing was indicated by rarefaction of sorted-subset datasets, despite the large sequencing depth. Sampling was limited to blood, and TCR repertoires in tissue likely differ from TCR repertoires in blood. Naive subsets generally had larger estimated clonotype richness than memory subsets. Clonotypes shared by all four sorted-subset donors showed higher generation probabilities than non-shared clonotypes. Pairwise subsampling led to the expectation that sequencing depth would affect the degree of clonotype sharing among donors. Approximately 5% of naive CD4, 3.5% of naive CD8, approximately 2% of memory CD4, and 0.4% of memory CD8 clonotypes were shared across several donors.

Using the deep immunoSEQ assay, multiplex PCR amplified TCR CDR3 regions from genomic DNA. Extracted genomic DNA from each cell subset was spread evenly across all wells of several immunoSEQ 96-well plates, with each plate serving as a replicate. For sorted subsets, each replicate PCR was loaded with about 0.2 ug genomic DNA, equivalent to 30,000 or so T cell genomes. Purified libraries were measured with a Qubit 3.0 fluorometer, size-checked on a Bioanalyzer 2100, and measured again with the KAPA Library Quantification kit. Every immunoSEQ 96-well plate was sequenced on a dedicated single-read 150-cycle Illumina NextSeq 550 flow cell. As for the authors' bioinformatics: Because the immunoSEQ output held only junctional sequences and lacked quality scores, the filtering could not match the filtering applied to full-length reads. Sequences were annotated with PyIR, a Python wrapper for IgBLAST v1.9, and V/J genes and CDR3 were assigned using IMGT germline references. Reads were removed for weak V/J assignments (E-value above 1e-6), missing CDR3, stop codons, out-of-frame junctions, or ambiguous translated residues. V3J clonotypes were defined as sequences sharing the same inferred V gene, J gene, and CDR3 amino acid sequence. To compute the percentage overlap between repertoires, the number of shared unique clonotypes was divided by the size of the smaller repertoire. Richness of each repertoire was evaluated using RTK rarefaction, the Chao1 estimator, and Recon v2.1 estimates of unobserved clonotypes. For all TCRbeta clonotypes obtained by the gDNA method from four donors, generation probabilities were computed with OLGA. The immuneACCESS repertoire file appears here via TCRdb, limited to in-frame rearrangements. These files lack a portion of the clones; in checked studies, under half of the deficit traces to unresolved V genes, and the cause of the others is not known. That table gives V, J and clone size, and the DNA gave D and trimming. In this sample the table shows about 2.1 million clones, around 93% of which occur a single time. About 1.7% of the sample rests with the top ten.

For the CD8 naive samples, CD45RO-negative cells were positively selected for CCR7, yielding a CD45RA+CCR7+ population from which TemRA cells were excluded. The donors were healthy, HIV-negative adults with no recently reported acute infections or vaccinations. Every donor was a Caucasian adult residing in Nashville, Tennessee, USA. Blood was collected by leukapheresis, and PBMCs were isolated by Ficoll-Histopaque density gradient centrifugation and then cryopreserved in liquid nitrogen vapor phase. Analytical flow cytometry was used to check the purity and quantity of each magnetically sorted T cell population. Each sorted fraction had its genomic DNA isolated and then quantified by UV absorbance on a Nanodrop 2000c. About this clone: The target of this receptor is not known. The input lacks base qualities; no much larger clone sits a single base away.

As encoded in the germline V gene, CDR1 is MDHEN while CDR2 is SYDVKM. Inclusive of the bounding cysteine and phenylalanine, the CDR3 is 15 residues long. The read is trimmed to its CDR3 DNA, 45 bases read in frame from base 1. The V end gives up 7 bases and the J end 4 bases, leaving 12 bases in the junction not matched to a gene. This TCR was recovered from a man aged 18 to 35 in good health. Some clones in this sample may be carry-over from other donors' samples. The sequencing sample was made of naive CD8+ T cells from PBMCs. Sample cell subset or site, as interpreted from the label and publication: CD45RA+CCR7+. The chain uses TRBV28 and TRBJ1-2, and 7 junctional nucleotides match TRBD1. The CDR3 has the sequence CASNYQTGIFYGYTF. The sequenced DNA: TGTGCCAGCAACTACCAGACAGGGATTTTCTATGGCTACACCTTC.